This is a list of T cell receptor beta chains from one sample in a study of early T cells in non-severe SARS-CoV-2 infection. TCRdb re-called the 5' RACE reads with MiXCR, one entry per CDR3 protein. The sample consists of roughly 50,000 distinct CDR3 sequences, over 7.5% of them appearing once. Sequenced material: whole blood. The receptor source for this set is an adult who was a healthcare worker with PCR-confirmed SARS-CoV-2 infection or an uninfected control (not recorded which). The CDR3 runs from the conserved cysteine through the conserved F or W. Fields, in order: clone size, D gene, V gene, J gene, CDR3 DNA, CDR3 protein. A D gene is named only where the DNA matches it firmly. Size tells how often a clone was seen (once, few, many) or the class of an expanded clone, and some rows leave it out.

>NA|NA|TRBV19|TRBJ2-6
TGTGCCTCCGTCCTGGGGGGACAGATACCCTCTGGGGCCAACGTCCTGACTTTC
CASVLGGQIPSGANVLTF
>many|NA|TRBV19|TRBJ2-5
TGTGCCAGTAGTCCAAACCCCGGCAGCCAAGAGACCCAGTACTTC
CASSPNPGSQETQYF
>few|NA|TRBV14|TRBJ2-1
TGTGCCAGCAGCGGGGGCCATTACAATGAGCAGTTCTTC
CASSGGHYNEQFF
>few|TRBD1|TRBV27|TRBJ1-3
TGTGTCAGCAGTCTAGGCGGGACAGGGTCTAGAAACACCATATATTTT
CVSSLGGTGSRNTIYF
>many|TRBD1|TRBV27|TRBJ1-1
TGTGCCAGCAGTTTATCGGGACAGGGAAGTGCTTTCTTT
CASSLSGQGSAFF
>NA|TRBD2|TRBV7-8|TRBJ2-1
TGTGCCAGCAGCTTAAGGCGACGGGAGGGCCTCAATGAGCAGTTCTTC
CASSLRRREGLNEQFF
>many|TRBD2|TRBV29-1|TRBJ2-4
TGCAGCGTTAGCGGGATAGCCAAAAACATTCAGTACTTC
CSVSGIAKNIQYF
>many|NA|TRBV29-1|TRBJ1-1
TGCAGCACAGTTAAGCAGGGTGAAGCTTTCTTT
CSTVKQGEAFF
>many|NA|TRBV5-4|TRBJ2-2
TGTGCCAGCAGCCCCTGGGAACAAGCGAACACCGGGGAGCTGTTTTTT
CASSPWEQANTGELFF
>many|NA|TRBV7-9|TRBJ1-1
TGTGCCAGCAGCTTAAGGACTGAAGCTTTCTTT
CASSLRTEAFF
>NA|NA|TRBV28|TRBJ1-2
TGTGCCAGCTACTCAGGGACCCCAAACTATGGCTACACCTTC
CASYSGTPNYGYTF
>many|NA|TRBV20-1|TRBJ1-2
TGCAGTGCTAGGGGCCGCCTTCGAAGCTACACCTTC
CSARGRLRSYTF
>few|NA|TRBV9|TRBJ2-7
TGTGCCAGCAGCGTAGGGGCAGGCACCTACGAGCAGTACTTC
CASSVGAGTYEQYF
>NA|NA|TRBV20-1|TRBJ2-1
TGCAGTGCCATAGTTACTAGCAGGGTTTACAATGAGCAGTTCTTC
CSAIVTSRVYNEQFF
>NA|TRBD2|TRBV7-9|TRBJ2-1
TGTGCCAGCAGCCGCGGACTAGCGGTGGCGGGTGAGCAGTTCTTC
CASSRGLAVAGEQFF
>NA|NA|TRBV11-2|TRBJ1-5
TGTGCCAGCAGCCACAGTGATCAGCCCCAGCATTTT
CASSHSDQPQHF